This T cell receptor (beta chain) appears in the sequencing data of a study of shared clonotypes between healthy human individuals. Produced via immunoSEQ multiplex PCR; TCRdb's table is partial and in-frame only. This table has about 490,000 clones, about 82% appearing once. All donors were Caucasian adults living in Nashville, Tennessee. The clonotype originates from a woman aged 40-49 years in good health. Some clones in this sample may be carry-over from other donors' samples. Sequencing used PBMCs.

In DNA form, the CDR3 reads TGTGCCAGCAGCGGACTTCAGAACTCCTACGAGCAGTACTTC. Translating gives CASSGLQNSYEQYF. The chain is built from TRBV9 and TRBJ2-7; D gene ambiguous. This CDR3 has 14 amino acids. The ends were cut back, 3 bases at V and 0 bases at J, with 10 bases in the middle. Germline V gives CDR1 SGDLS, CDR2 YYNGEE.